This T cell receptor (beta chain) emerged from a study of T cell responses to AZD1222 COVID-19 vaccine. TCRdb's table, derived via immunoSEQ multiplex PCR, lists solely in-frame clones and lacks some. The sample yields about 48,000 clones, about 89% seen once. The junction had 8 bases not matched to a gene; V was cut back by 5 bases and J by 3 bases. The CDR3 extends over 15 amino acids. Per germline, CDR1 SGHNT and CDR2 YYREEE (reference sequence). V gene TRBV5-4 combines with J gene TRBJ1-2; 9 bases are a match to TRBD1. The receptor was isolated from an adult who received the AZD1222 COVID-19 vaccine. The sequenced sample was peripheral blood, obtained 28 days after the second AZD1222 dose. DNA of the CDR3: TGTGCCAGCAGGGGGACAGGGAAAAAGGACTATGGCTACACCTTC. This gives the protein CASRGTGKKDYGYTF.